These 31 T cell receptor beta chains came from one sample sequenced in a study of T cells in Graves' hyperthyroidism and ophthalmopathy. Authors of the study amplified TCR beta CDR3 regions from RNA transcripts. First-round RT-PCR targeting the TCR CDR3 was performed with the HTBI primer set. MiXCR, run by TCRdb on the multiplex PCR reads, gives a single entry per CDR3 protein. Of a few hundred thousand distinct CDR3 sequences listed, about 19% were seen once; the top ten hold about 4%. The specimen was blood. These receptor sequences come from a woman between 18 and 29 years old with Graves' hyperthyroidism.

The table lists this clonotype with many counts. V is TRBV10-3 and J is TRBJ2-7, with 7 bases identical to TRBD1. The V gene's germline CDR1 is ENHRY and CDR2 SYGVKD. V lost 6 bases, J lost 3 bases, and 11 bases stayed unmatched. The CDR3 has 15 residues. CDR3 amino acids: CAIRTRGQKNYEQYF. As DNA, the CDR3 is TGTGCCATCAGGACCCGGGGACAGAAAAACTACGAGCAGTACTTC.

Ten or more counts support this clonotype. CDR3 protein: CASSTLFKYF. CDR3 DNA: TGTGCCAGCTCTACGCTCTTTAAGTACTTC. The rearrangement uses TRBV28 and TRBJ2-7; D not certain. The CDR3 sequence is 10 residues long. Trimming took off 8 bases at V and 11 bases at J, with 13 bases between the two ends. CDR1 is MDHEN and CDR2 is SYDVKM in the germline V gene.

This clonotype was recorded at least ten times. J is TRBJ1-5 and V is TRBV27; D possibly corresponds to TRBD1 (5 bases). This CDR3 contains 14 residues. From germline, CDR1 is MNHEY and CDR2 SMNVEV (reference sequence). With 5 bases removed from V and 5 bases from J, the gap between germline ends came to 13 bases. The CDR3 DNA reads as TGTGCCAGCAGTCCCGGAAGGGGAGATCAGCCCCAGCATTTT. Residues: CASSPGRGDQPQHF.

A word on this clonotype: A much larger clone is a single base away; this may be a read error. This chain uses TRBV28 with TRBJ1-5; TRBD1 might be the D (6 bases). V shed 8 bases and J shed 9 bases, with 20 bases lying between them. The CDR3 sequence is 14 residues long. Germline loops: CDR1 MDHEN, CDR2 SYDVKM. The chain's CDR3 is CASGSRGFYRPQHF. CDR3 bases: TGTGCCAGCGGGTCCAGGGGATTCTATCGGCCCCAGCATTTT.

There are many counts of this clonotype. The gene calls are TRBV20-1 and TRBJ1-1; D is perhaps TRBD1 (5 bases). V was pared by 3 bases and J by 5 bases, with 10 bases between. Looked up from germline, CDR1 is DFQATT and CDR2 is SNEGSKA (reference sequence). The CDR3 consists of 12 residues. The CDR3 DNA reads TGCAGTGCTAGGAGGGACGAGACTGAAGCTTTCTTT. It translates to CSARRDETEAFF.

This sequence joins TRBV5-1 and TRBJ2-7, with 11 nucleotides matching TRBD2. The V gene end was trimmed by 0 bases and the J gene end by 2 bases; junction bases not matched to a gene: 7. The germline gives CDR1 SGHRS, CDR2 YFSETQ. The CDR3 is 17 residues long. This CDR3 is CASSLAGGTSGTYEQYF. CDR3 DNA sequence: TGCGCCAGCAGCTTGGCCGGGGGGACTAGCGGTACCTACGAGCAGTACTTC.

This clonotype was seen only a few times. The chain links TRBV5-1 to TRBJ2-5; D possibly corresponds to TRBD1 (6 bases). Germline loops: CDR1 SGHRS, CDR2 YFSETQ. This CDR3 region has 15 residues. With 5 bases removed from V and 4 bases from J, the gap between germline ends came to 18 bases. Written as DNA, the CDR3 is TGCGCCAGCAGTGGGACAAAATATTCGGGAGAGACCCAGTACTTC. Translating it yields CASSGTKYSGETQYF.

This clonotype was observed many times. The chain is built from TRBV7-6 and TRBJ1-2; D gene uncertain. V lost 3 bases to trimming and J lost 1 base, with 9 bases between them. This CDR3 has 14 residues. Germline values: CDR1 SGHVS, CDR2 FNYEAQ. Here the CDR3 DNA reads TGTGCCAGCAGCTTGGGCGGGAATAACTATGGCTACACCTTC. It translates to CASSLGGNNYGYTF.

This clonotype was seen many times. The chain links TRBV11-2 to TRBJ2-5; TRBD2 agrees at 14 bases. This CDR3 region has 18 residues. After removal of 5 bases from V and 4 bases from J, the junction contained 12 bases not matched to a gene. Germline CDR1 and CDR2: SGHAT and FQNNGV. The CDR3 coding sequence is TGTGCCAGCAGCCTGACCCCATCTGGACTAGCGGGAGGAGAGACCCAGTACTTC. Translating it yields CASSLTPSGLAGGETQYF.

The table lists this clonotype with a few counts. CDR3 protein: CASSFSGRAYEQYF. CDR3 DNA: TGTGCCAGCAGTTTTAGCGGGAGGGCCTACGAGCAGTACTTC. The V and J genes are TRBV6-5 and TRBJ2-7; the match to TRBD2 covers 11 bases. In germline, CDR1 is MNHEY, CDR2 SVGAGI. The V segment lost 4 bases and the J segment 2 bases; nucleotides outside the gene matches: 1. This CDR3 comprises 14 residues.

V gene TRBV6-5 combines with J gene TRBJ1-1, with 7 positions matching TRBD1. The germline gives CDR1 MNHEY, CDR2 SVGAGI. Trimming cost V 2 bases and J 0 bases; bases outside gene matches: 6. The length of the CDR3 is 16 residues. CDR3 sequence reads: CASSYDRVRMNTEAFF. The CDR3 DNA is TGTGCCAGCAGTTACGACAGGGTACGCATGAACACTGAAGCTTTCTTT.

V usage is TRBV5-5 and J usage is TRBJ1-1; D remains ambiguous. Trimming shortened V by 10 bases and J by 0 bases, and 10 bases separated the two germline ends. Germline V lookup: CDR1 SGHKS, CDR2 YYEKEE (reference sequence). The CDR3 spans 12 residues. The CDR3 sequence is CACLNMNTEAFF. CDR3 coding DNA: TGTGCCTGTCTAAACATGAACACTGAAGCTTTCTTT.

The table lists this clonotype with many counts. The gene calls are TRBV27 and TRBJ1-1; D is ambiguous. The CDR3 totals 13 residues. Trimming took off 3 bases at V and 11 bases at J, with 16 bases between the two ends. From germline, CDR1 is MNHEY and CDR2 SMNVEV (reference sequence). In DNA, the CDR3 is TGTGCCAGCAGTTTGTTTCGGGGTCGGCGGGCTTTCTTT. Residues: CASSLFRGRRAFF.

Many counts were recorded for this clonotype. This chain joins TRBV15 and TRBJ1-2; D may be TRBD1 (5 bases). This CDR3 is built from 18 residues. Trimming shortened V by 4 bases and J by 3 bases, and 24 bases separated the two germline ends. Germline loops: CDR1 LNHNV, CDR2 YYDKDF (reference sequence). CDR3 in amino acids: CATSTDEDPRGGHYGYTF. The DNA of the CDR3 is TGTGCCACCAGCACTGATGAGGACCCTCGTGGGGGTCACTATGGCTACACCTTC.

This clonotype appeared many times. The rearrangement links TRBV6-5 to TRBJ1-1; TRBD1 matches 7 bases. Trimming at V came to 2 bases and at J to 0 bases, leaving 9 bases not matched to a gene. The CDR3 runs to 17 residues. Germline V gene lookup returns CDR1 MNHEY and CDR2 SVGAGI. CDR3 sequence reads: CASSYGQGETLNTEAFF. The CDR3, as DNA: TGTGCCAGCAGTTACGGGCAGGGGGAGACTCTGAACACTGAAGCTTTCTTT.

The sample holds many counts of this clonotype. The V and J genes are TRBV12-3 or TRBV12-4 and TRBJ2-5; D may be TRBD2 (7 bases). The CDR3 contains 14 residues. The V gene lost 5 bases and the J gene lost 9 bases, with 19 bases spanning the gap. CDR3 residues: CASSPLGGPGPQYF. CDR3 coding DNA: TGTGCCAGCAGTCCCCTGGGGGGGCCGGGGCCCCAGTACTTC.

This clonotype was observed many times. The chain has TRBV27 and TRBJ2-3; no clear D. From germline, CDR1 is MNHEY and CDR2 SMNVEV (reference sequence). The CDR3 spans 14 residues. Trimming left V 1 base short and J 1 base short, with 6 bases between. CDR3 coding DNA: TGTGCCAGCAGTTTATTTTGGGGCACAGATACGCAGTATTTT. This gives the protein CASSLFWGTDTQYF.

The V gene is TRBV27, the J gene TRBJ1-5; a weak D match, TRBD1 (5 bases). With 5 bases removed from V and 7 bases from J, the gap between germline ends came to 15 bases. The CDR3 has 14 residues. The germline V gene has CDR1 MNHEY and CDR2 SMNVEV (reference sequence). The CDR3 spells CASSPRVGDQPQHF. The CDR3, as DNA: TGTGCCAGCAGTCCGCGAGTGGGGGACCAGCCCCAGCATTTT.

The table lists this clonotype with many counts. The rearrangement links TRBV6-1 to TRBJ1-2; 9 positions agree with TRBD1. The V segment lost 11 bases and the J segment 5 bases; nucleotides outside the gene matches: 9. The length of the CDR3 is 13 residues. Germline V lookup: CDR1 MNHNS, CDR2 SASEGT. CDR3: CAVTRGQGYGYTF. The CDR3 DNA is TGTGCCGTTACTAGGGGACAGGGATATGGCTACACCTTC.

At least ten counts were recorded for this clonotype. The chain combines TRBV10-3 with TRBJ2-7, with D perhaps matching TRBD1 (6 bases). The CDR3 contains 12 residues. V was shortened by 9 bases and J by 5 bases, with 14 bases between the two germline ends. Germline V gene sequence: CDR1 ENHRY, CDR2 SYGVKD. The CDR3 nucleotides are TGTGCCATAAACGGACAGTCCCACGAGCAGTACTTC. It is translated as CAINGQSHEQYF.

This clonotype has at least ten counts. The CDR3 region is CASSLMASNGEQYF. CDR3 nucleotides: TGCGCCAGCAGCTTGATGGCTAGCAACGGCGAGCAGTACTTC. The rearrangement joins TRBV5-1 to TRBJ2-7; D may be TRBD2 (5 bases). V was cut by 1 base and J by 6 bases, with 14 bases left in between. The germline gives CDR1 SGHRS, CDR2 YFSETQ. This CDR3 spans 14 amino acids.

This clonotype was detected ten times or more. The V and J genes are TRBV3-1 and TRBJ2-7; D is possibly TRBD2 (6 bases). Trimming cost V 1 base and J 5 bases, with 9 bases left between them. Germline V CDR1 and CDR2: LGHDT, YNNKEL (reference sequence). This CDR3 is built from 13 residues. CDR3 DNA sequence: TGTGCCAGCAGCCAAGTTCGGGGGAACGAGCAGTACTTC. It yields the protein CASSQVRGNEQYF.

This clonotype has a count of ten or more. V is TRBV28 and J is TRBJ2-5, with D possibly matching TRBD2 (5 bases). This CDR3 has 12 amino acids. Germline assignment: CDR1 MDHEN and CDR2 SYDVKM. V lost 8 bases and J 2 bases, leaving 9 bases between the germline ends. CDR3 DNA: TGTGCCAGCCAGGACTTACAAGAGACCCAGTACTTC. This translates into CASQDLQETQYF.

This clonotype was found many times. The CDR3, as DNA: TGCGCCAGCAGCATCGGGCTGGGAGAGACCCAGTACTTC. It specifies CASSIGLGETQYF. The chain links TRBV5-1 to TRBJ2-5; D remains unclear. Germline CDR1 is SGHRS and CDR2 is YFSETQ. Trimming left V 4 bases short and J 4 bases short, with 11 bases between. The CDR3 runs to 13 residues. Filled out from reference TRBV5-1 and TRBJ2-5, the complete variable domain reads KAGVTQTPRYLIKTRGQQVTLSCSPISGHRSVSWYQQTPGQGLQFLFEYFSETQRNKGNFPGRFSGRQFSNSRSEMNVSTLELGDSALYLCASSIGLGETQYFGPGTRLLVL.

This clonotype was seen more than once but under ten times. The CDR3 sequence is CASSYATGARSNQPQHF. The CDR3 nucleotides are TGTGCCAGCAGTTACGCGACAGGGGCTCGGAGCAATCAGCCCCAGCATTTT. The rearrangement uses TRBV6-2 or TRBV6-3 and TRBJ1-5; 8 bases line up with TRBD1. The CDR3 has 17 amino acids. J was trimmed by 1 base and V by 2 bases; bases with no gene match: 7. Per the germline V gene, CDR1 is MNHEY and CDR2 is SVGEGT.

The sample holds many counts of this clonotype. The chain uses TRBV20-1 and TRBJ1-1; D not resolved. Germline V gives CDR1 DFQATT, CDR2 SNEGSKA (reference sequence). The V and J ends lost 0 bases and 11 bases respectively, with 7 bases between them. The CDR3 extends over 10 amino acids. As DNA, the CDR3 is TGCAGTGCTAGAGAGGTTGGCGCTTTCTTT. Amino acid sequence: CSAREVGAFF.

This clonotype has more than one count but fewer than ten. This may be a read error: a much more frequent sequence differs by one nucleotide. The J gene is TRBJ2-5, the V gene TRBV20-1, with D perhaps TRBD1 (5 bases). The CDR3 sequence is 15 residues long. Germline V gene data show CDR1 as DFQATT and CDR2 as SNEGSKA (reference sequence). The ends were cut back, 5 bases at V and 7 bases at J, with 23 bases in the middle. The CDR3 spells CSAASRQPPRTTQYF. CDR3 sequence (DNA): TGCAGTGCTGCCTCTCGACAGCCCCCGAGGACGACCCAGTACTTC.

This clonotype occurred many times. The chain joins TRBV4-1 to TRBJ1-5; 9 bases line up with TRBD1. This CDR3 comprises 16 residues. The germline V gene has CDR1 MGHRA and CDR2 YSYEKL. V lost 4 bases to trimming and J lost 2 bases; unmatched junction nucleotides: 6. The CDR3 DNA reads TGCGCCAGCAGCCTACCGGGACAGGGACGCAATCAGCCCCAGCATTTT. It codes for CASSLPGQGRNQPQHF.

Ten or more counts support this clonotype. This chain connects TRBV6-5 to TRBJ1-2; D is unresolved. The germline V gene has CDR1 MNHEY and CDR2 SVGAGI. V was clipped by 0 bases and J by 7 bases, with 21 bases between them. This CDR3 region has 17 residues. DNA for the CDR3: TGTGCCAGCAGTTACTCGAATCTTAAGGGCGTGCGGATTGGCTACACCTTC. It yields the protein CASSYSNLKGVRIGYTF.

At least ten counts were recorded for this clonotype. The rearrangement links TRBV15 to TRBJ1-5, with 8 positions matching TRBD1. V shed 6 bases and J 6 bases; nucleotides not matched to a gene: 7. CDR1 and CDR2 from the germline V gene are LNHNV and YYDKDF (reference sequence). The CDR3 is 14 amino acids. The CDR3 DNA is TGTGCCACCAGAGGACAGGGAGGGGGTCAGCCCCAGCATTTT. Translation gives CATRGQGGGQPQHF.

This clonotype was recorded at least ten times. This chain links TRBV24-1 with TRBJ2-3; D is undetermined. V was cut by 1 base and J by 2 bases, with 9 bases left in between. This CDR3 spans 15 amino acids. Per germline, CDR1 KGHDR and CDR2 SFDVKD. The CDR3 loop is CATSDLGRDTDTQYF. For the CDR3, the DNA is TGTGCCACCAGTGATTTAGGCAGAGACACAGATACGCAGTATTTT.